Sequencing of this T cell receptor (beta chain) was carried out in a study of shared clonotypes between healthy human individuals. Using immunoSEQ multiplex PCR, the repertoire was profiled, and TCRdb retains in-frame clones only, with some absent. Of around 980,000 clones detected, around three quarters appear once; the ten largest clones hold around 0.6%. Donors, without exception, were Caucasian adults residing in Nashville, Tennessee. A split of CD4+ cells into CD45RA+ naive and CD45RA-negative memory subsets was performed. The germline V gene encodes CDR1 LGHNA and CDR2 YNFKEQ. The length of the CDR3 is 17 residues. After removal of 2 bases from V and 5 bases from J, the junction contained 8 bases not matched to a gene. Study-level findings and limits: Despite large depth, rarefaction showed incomplete sorted-subset sequencing.

Of note for this clone: Its target is not known.

J is TRBJ2-5 and V is TRBV4-2, with 13 bases lining up with TRBD2. The material sequenced was memory CD4+ T cells from PBMCs. Noted subset: CD45RA-negative fraction. The clonotype comes from a young man in good health. Some clones in this sample may be carry-over from other donors' samples. The CDR3 DNA is TGTGCCAGCAGCCAACGAAATCTGGGACTAGCGGGGGAGACCCAGTACTTC. Translating it yields CASSQRNLGLAGETQYF.